Listed below are T cell receptor beta chains from one sample, sequenced in a study of T cells after yellow fever vaccination. In TCRdb, the 5' RACE reads were re-called with MiXCR into one record per CDR3 protein. Of hundreds of thousands of distinct CDR3 sequences in the sample, roughly 9.4% were seen once. The specimen was PBMCs, collected on the day of the first yellow fever vaccination. The source of these receptors is a man younger than 35 who received the YFV17D yellow fever vaccine. The CDR3 runs from the conserved cysteine through the conserved F or W. Fields, in order: V gene, clone size, J gene, D gene, CDR3 DNA, CDR3 protein. A D gene is named only where the DNA matches it firmly. The listing skips clone size in some rows; elsewhere it reads once, few, many or a size class.

TRBV28,few,TRBJ1-1,.,TGTGCCAGCAGTGCCTGGGACTCTCAGACGGCTTTCTTT,CASSAWDSQTAFF
TRBV7-2,many,TRBJ2-3,TRBD1,TGTGCCAGCAGCCTTATCACCGGGACAGGGAGCACAGATACGCAGTATTTT,CASSLITGTGSTDTQYF
TRBV7-3,few,TRBJ1-6,.,TGTGCCAGCAGCCCCGAGGAGGGCCTCCCCCTCCACTTT,CASSPEEGLPLHF
TRBV18,.,TRBJ1-1,.,TGTGCCAGTCGATCAGGGGCGGACACTGAAGCTTTCTTT,CASRSGADTEAFF
TRBV9,many,TRBJ1-6,.,TGTGCCAGCAGCACCTCCACAGGGCTTAATTCACCCCTCCACTTT,CASSTSTGLNSPLHF
TRBV2,.,TRBJ2-5,.,TGTGCCAGCAGTGCACGGGGCCTCAACCAAGAGACCCAGTACTTC,CASSARGLNQETQYF
TRBV4-3,.,TRBJ1-2,.,TGCGCCAGCAGCTCCGGGGGGGGGGCTGGCTACACCTTC,CASSSGGGAGYTF
TRBV4-3,many,TRBJ2-2,.,TGCGCCAGCAGCCAAGATACCATCTGGGGGGGGGCAACCGGGGAGCTGTTTTTT,CASSQDTIWGGATGELFF
TRBV6-5,.,TRBJ2-2,.,TGTGCCAGCAGTTATTGGGGGGCCCCGAACACCGGGGAGCTGTTTTTT,CASSYWGAPNTGELFF
TRBV7-6,.,TRBJ2-1,.,TGTGCCAGTTCCATGGAGGGACCTGAGCAGTTCTTC,CASSMEGPEQFF
TRBV19,.,TRBJ1-5,.,TGTGCCAGTAGTATGGGGGAGAATAGCAATCAGCCCCAGCATTTT,CASSMGENSNQPQHF
TRBV29-1,.,TRBJ2-2,.,TGCAGCGTTGGGGGGGGCAACACCGGGGAGCTGTTTTTT,CSVGGGNTGELFF
TRBV6-2/TRBV6-3,.,TRBJ2-3,.,TGTGCCAGCAGCAAAGAAGCAGATACGCAGTATTTT,CASSKEADTQYF
TRBV9,few,TRBJ1-3,.,TGTGCCAGCAGCGTCCGGGACTATGGAGTTGGGTCTCTGTCTGGAAACACCATATATTTT,CASSVRDYGVGSLSGNTIYF
TRBV29-1,.,TRBJ1-2,.,TGCAGCGCCGGCGGACAAATGCACTATGGCTACACCTTC,CSAGGQMHYGYTF
TRBV3-1,many,TRBJ1-6,.,TGTGCCAGCAGCCAAGGGAGTGGGAATAATTCACCCCTCCACTTT,CASSQGSGNNSPLHF
TRBV7-9,many,TRBJ2-1,.,TGTGCCAGCAGCTGGCCACCGAGCTCCTACAATGAGCAGTTCTTC,CASSWPPSSYNEQFF
TRBV24-1,few,TRBJ2-3,TRBD2,TGTGCCACCAGTGACACGACTAGCCTGAGCACAGATACGCAGTATTTT,CATSDTTSLSTDTQYF
TRBV9,few,TRBJ1-2,.,TGTGCCAGCAGCCCAGCGGGTCCCGCTAACTATGGCTACACCTTC,CASSPAGPANYGYTF
TRBV29-1,few,TRBJ1-4,.,TGCAGCGTTGGGACACCAGCAACTAATGAAAAACTGTTTTTT,CSVGTPATNEKLFF
TRBV4-1,.,TRBJ2-1,TRBD2,TGCGCCAGCAGCCTGCCCAGCGGGGGGAACAATGAGCAGTTCTTC,CASSLPSGGNNEQFF
TRBV21-1,.,TRBJ1-3,.,TGTGCCAGCAGCAAAAACATAGGGAGATGTGGAAACACCATATATTTT,CASSKNIGRCGNTIYF
TRBV5-1,.,TRBJ2-3,TRBD2,TGCGCCAGCAGCTTGCTAGGTCCGGGGAGGGCAGATACGCAGTATTTT,CASSLLGPGRADTQYF
TRBV12-3/TRBV12-4,few,TRBJ1-1,.,TGTGCCAGCAGCCCCGGGGGATGGAACACTGAAGCTTTCTTT,CASSPGGWNTEAFF
TRBV6-4,.,TRBJ2-2,TRBD1,TGTGCCAGCAGCGACAGGGGGCCCGGGGAGCTGTTTTTT,CASSDRGPGELFF
TRBV5-8,few,TRBJ2-3,.,TGTGCCAGCAGCTTGATTAGGGGGGGAGCAGATACGCAGTATTTT,CASSLIRGGADTQYF
TRBV5-6,.,TRBJ2-4,.,TGTGCCAGCAGCTTGGGACGGGCAGCCAAAAACATTCAGTACTTC,CASSLGRAAKNIQYF
TRBV12-3/TRBV12-4,few,TRBJ1-6,.,TGTGCCAGCAGTTTGGCAGGCTCCTATAATTCACCCCTCCACTTT,CASSLAGSYNSPLHF
TRBV6-1,.,TRBJ2-5,TRBD2,TGTGCCAGCAGACGGGGGAGCGGGGGGACCCAAGAGACCCAGTACTTC,CASRRGSGGTQETQYF
TRBV4-3,many,TRBJ2-3,.,TGCGCCAGCAGCCAAGAACAGATGTCGTTGGCGCAGTATTTT,CASSQEQMSLAQYF
TRBV2,many,TRBJ1-1,.,TGTGCCAGCAGTGAACTGGAGGACACTGAAGCTTTCTTT,CASSELEDTEAFF
TRBV5-1,few,TRBJ2-6,.,TGCGCCAGCAGCTCCACAGGCTACTCTGGGGCCAACGTCCTGACTTTC,CASSSTGYSGANVLTF